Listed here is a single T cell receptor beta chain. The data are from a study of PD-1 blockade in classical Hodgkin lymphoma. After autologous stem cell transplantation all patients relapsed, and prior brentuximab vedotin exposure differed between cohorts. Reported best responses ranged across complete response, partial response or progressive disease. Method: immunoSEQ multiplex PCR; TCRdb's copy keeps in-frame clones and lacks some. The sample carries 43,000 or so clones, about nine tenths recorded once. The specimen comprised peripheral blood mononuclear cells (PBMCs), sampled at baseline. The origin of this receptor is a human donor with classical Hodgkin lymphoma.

CDR3 bases: TGTGCCAGCAGCCGCAGACCAGATACGCAGTATTTT. This sequence encodes CASSRRPDTQYF. The rearrangement joins TRBV7-9 to TRBJ2-3; D remains unclear. Germline V gene sequence: CDR1 SEHNR, CDR2 FQNEAQ (reference sequence). The CDR3 is made up of 12 amino acids. V was clipped by 5 bases and J by 4 bases, with 7 bases between them.